Below are 25 T cell receptor beta chains sequenced from a single sample in a study of blood T cell repertoires in COVID-19. The repertoire was sequenced with immunoSEQ multiplex PCR; TCRdb's copy has only in-frame clones and lacks some. The sample has approximately 300,000 clones, about 90% seen once. The sequencing sample was made of PBMCs or T cells enriched from blood (not recorded which). The receptor set was obtained from a woman under 40 who had recovered from COVID-19.

The chain carries TRBV30 and TRBJ2-7, with 10 bases matching TRBD2. The V segment lost 4 bases and the J segment 2 bases; nucleotides outside the gene matches: 2. Germline V gives CDR1 GTSNPN, CDR2 SVGIG (reference sequence). The CDR3 has 13 amino acids. Here the CDR3 reads CAWTSGSTYEQYF. CDR3 sequence (DNA): TGTGCCTGGACTAGCGGGAGTACCTACGAGCAGTACTTC. Looking up the rest from reference TRBV30 and TRBJ2-7 gives the full variable domain: SQTIHQWPATLVQPVGSPLSLECTVEGTSNPNLYWYRQAAGRGLQLLFYSVGIGQISSEVPQNLSASRPQDRQFILSSKKLLLSDSGFYLCAWTSGSTYEQYFGPGTRLTVT.

The V call is TRBV28, the J call TRBJ1-2; D gene unclear. CDR3 size: 16 residues. Germline V gives CDR1 MDHEN, CDR2 SYDVKM. V dropped 6 bases and J dropped 7 bases, with 24 bases sitting between them. This chain's CDR3 is CASSSRVSIRVGGYTF. For the CDR3, the DNA is TGTGCCAGCAGCTCACGGGTCAGCATTCGGGTGGGTGGCTACACCTTC.

The rearrangement joins TRBV19 to TRBJ2-1; TRBD1 matches 9 bases. The junction had 5 bases not matched to a gene; V was cut back by 6 bases and J by 2 bases. The length of the CDR3 is 15 residues. Germline V gene sequence: CDR1 LNHDA, CDR2 SQIVND (reference sequence). CDR3 bases: TGTGCCAGTAGCCAAACAGGGGGCCCCTACAATGAGCAGTTCTTC. Translation: CASSQTGGPYNEQFF.

A single count supports this clone. The junction departs from germline at one end; a sequencing error may be responsible. This rearrangement joins TRBV2 to TRBJ2-7, with D perhaps matching TRBD1 (6 bases). The germline V gene encodes CDR1 SNHLY and CDR2 FYNNEI. This CDR3 contains 13 residues. CDR3 nucleotides: TGTGCCAGCAGCCCGCATAGTACCGGGACACGGTCTTTC. Protein: CASSPHSTGTRSF.

The chain carries TRBV9 and TRBJ1-3; D gene ambiguous. V was trimmed by 0 bases and J by 1 base, leaving 8 bases between them. This CDR3 contains 15 residues. Germline CDR1 reads SGDLS; CDR2 reads YYNGEE. CDR3 in amino acids: CASSVVEGSGNTIYF. The CDR3 DNA reads TGTGCCAGCAGCGTAGTGGAGGGATCTGGAAACACCATATATTTT.

The chain employs TRBV7-9 and TRBJ2-1; D not resolved. V was clipped by 5 bases and J by 3 bases, with 14 bases between them. CDR1 and CDR2 (germline): SEHNR, FQNEAQ (reference sequence). The CDR3 is 15 amino acids. The CDR3 reads CASSPRRGLYNEQFF. In nucleotides, the CDR3 is TGTGCCAGCAGCCCACGACGCGGTCTCTACAATGAGCAGTTCTTC.

This clone was seen only a few times. This sequence joins TRBV18 and TRBJ1-2, with D possibly matching TRBD1 (6 bases). Germline V CDR1 and CDR2: KGHSH, LQKENI. Trimming left V 3 bases short and J 2 bases short, with 10 bases between. The CDR3 is made up of 14 amino acids. This chain's CDR3 is CASSPQGQNYGYTF. The CDR3 DNA is TGTGCCAGCTCACCCCAAGGACAGAACTATGGCTACACCTTC.

The chain carries TRBV6-5 and TRBJ1-3, with D possibly being TRBD1 (6 bases). Trimming left V 4 bases short and J 3 bases short, with 16 bases between. In germline, CDR1 is MNHEY, CDR2 SVGAGI. The CDR3 is made up of 16 amino acids. CDR3 protein: CASSSPAGAIGNTIYF. The CDR3 region has the DNA TGTGCCAGCAGTTCCCCCGCGGGGGCGATTGGAAACACCATATATTTT.

The chain joins TRBV2 to TRBJ1-6, with a possible D match to TRBD1 (6 bases). This CDR3 has 14 residues. Germline CDR1 reads SNHLY; CDR2 reads FYNNEI. V lost 4 bases and J lost 10, with 14 bases in between. The CDR3 DNA sequence: TGTGCCAGCAGTGTAACTAGACAGGAGTCACCCCTCCACTTT. Protein product: CASSVTRQESPLHF.

The chain joins TRBV28 to TRBJ2-7, with a tentative D call TRBD1 (5 bases). This CDR3 region has 16 residues. V shed 2 bases and J shed 2 bases, with 16 bases lying between them. The germline V gene has CDR1 MDHEN and CDR2 SYDVKM. Written as DNA, the CDR3 is TGTGCCAGCAGTTTACCCAGGGCAGCCGATACCTACGAGCAGTACTTC. As protein: CASSLPRAADTYEQYF.

Only a few counts were recorded for this clone. The chain recombines TRBV28 with TRBJ1-1; 9 nucleotides match TRBD1. V trimming: 5 bases; J trimming: 8 bases; junction bases outside the gene matches: 12. CDR1 and CDR2 from the germline V gene are MDHEN and SYDVKM. The CDR3 covers 15 residues. The CDR3 sequence is CASSTRDRVGLEAFF. The CDR3 DNA reads as TGTGCCAGCAGTACGAGGGACAGGGTAGGACTAGAAGCTTTCTTT.

The rearrangement joins TRBV4-1 to TRBJ1-1; no reliable D call. There are 16 residues in the CDR3. Per the germline V gene, CDR1 is MGHRA and CDR2 is YSYEKL. The V end lost 0 bases, the J end lost 5 bases, and 16 bases lay between the germline ends. CDR3 amino acids: CASSQDGGSRRTEAFF. The CDR3 DNA reads as TGCGCCAGCAGCCAAGATGGAGGTTCAAGAAGGACTGAAGCTTTCTTT.

This clone was recorded a few times. V is TRBV7-2 and J is TRBJ2-1; D is ambiguous. V was cut by 2 bases and J by 0 bases, with 11 bases left in between. CDR1 SGHTA and CDR2 FQGNSA come from the germline V gene. The CDR3 consists of 16 residues. CDR3 sequence reads: CASSLRRSISYNEQFF. The CDR3 region has the DNA TGTGCCAGCAGCTTACGCAGGTCTATCTCCTACAATGAGCAGTTCTTC. Filled out from reference TRBV7-2 and TRBJ2-1, the complete variable domain reads GAGVSQSPSNKVTEKGKDVELRCDPISGHTALYWYRQSLGQGLEFLIYFQGNSAPDKSGLPSDRFSAERTGGSVSTLTIQRTQQEDSAVYLCASSLRRSISYNEQFFGPGTRLTVL.

This clone was found once. J is TRBJ1-2 and V is TRBV19; no reliable D call. Trimming took off 10 bases at V and 7 bases at J, with 19 bases between the two ends. The CDR3 runs to 13 residues. The germline V gene encodes CDR1 LNHDA and CDR2 SQIVND (reference sequence). CDR3 sequence reads: CATLGWETGGYTF. In DNA, the CDR3 is TGTGCCACCTTAGGGTGGGAGACGGGTGGCTACACCTTC.

The chain uses TRBV29-1 and TRBJ1-1; unclear D gene. The ends were cut back, 1 base at V and 8 bases at J, with 11 bases in the middle. The CDR3 has 12 residues. Per the germline V gene, CDR1 is SQVTM and CDR2 is ANQGSEA. This CDR3 reads CSVEGAGTEAFF. Written as DNA, the CDR3 is TGCAGCGTTGAAGGGGCAGGAACAGAAGCTTTCTTT.

This clone occurred once. This sequence joins TRBV30 and TRBJ1-2; 7 positions agree with TRBD1. Germline assignment: CDR1 GTSNPN and CDR2 SVGIG (reference sequence). V dropped 1 base and J dropped 4; count of bases not matched to a gene: 3. The CDR3 extends over 13 amino acids. The CDR3 nucleotides read TGTGCCTGGAGTGCCGGGACAGCCTATGGCTACACCTTC. Translation: CAWSAGTAYGYTF.

This chain connects TRBV18 to TRBJ1-4; D is uncertain. Germline-derived CDR1 and CDR2 are KGHSH and LQKENI. V was trimmed by 11 bases and J by 4 bases, leaving 14 bases between them. This CDR3 is built from 13 residues. CDR3 DNA: TGTGCCGTCTCGAGGGCACTTAATGAAAAACTGTTTTTT. Protein product: CAVSRALNEKLFF.

V gene TRBV12-5 combines with J gene TRBJ1-2, with 9 bases lining up with TRBD1. J gave up 5 bases and V 7 bases, and 11 bases lay outside the gene matches. CDR3 length: 15 residues. The germline gives CDR1 LGHNT, CDR2 FRNRAP. In DNA, the CDR3 is TGTGCTAGTGCCACCGGATGGGACAGGGAGTATGGCTACACCTTC. This sequence encodes CASATGWDREYGYTF.

This clone has just a few counts. A read error may account for a junction end that differs from germline. The chain recombines TRBV5-1 with TRBJ1-2, with a weak D call TRBD1 (6 bases). Germline V gives CDR1 SGHRS, CDR2 YFSETQ. CDR3 size: 15 residues. CDR3 nucleotides: TGCGCCCGCAGCACGGCCGTGGGGGGGCACTATGGCTACACCTTC. Translating it yields CARSTAVGGHYGYTF.

The CDR3: CASSVGFGGNEQFF. CDR3 coding DNA: TGTGCCAGCAGCGTAGGGTTCGGGGGGAATGAGCAGTTCTTC. The chain is built from TRBV9 and TRBJ2-1; 7 bases line up with TRBD2. The CDR3 totals 14 residues. Germline V CDR1 and CDR2: SGDLS, YYNGEE. The junction had 4 bases not matched to a gene; V was cut back by 0 bases and J by 7 bases.

The V call is TRBV30, the J call TRBJ1-2; D might be TRBD1 (6 bases). The CDR3 covers 15 residues. Germline lookup yields CDR1 GTSNPN and CDR2 SVGIG (reference sequence). Trimming left V 2 bases short and J 3 bases short, with 16 bases between. The CDR3 reads CAWSPGGLEDYGYTF. Written as DNA, the CDR3 is TGTGCCTGGAGTCCCGGGGGGCTTGAAGACTATGGCTACACCTTC.

The V call is TRBV18, the J call TRBJ1-4; 10 nucleotides match TRBD1. V shed 9 bases, J shed 3 bases, and the junction held 10 bases outside the gene matches. CDR1 and CDR2 (germline): KGHSH, LQKENI. CDR3 size: 16 residues. The CDR3 loop reads CASDSGTGVPNEKLFF. CDR3 nucleotide sequence: TGTGCCAGTGACTCCGGGACAGGGGTCCCTAATGAAAAACTGTTTTTT.

V is TRBV7-9 and J is TRBJ1-2, with TRBD1 as a possible D gene (6 bases). The germline CDR1 and CDR2 sequences are SEHNR and FQNEAQ (reference sequence). This CDR3 region has 16 residues. Trimming took off 2 bases at V and 0 bases at J, with 13 bases between the two ends. CDR3 bases: TGTGCCAGCAGCTTACCGAGACAGGCTGCTAACTATGGCTACACCTTC. It specifies CASSLPRQAANYGYTF.

The genes are TRBV7-2 and TRBJ2-7; 8 bases match TRBD1. The CDR3 consists of 18 residues. Germline CDR1 and CDR2: SGHTA and FQGNSA. Trimming removed 0 bases from V and 3 bases from J; junction bases left unmatched: 13. CDR3 bases: TGTGCCAGCAGCTTAGCGATTCCGGACAGGGTGAAATTCTACGAGCAGTACTTC. Its translation: CASSLAIPDRVKFYEQYF. The full variable domain, with the rest looked up from reference TRBV7-2 and TRBJ2-7, is GAGVSQSPSNKVTEKGKDVELRCDPISGHTALYWYRQSLGQGLEFLIYFQGNSAPDKSGLPSDRFSAERTGGSVSTLTIQRTQQEDSAVYLCASSLAIPDRVKFYEQYFGPGTRLTVT.

V gene TRBV28 combines with J gene TRBJ1-5, with a possible D match to TRBD1 (5 bases). Trimming pared 2 bases from V and 2 bases from J, leaving 13 bases between. The CDR3 has 16 amino acids. CDR1 MDHEN and CDR2 SYDVKM come from the germline V gene. CDR3 DNA: TGTGCCAGCAGTTTAGCTCAGGGAATGGGCAATCAGCCCCAGCATTTT. This codes for CASSLAQGMGNQPQHF.